Below, 17 T cell receptor beta chains from the same sample are listed, as sequenced in a study of T cells generated in artificial thymic organoids. Separate semi-nested PCRs amplified TCRalpha and TCRbeta libraries using constant-region reverse primers in TRAC or TRBC. TCRdb reanalysed the 5' RACE reads using MiXCR and keeps one entry per CDR3 protein. The data show about 2,500 distinct CDR3 sequences, 10% to 12% seen once. The sequenced sample was naive CD8+ T cells from the thymus. Regarding subset: CD3+TCRalphabeta+CD8SP T cells; for blood, CD45RO-CCR7+ naive CD8+ T cells. These receptors were taken from a human donor who gave cord blood stem cells for thymic organoid culture, a cardiac surgery patient who gave postnatal thymus, or a blood donor (not recorded which).

Notes on this clonotype: Being one base from a much bigger clone, this may be a read error. V is TRBV5-1 and J is TRBJ1-1, with TRBD1 matching over 8 bases. The V and J ends lost 4 bases and 4 bases, in that order; junction bases with no gene match: 6. Germline CDR1 is SGHRS and CDR2 is YFSETQ. CDR3 length: 14 residues. The CDR3 coding sequence is TGCGCCAGCAGCGTGGACAGGGCGAGCACTGAAGCTTTCTTT. Residues: CASSVDRASTEAFF. Variable domain in full (rest from reference TRBV5-1 and TRBJ1-1): KAGVTQTPRYLIKTRGQQVTLSCSPISGHRSVSWYQQTPGQGLQFLFEYFSETQRNKGNFPGRFSGRQFSNSRSEMNVSTLELGDSALYLCASSVDRASTEAFFGQGTRLTVV.

This clonotype is medium-sized (0.01 to 0.1%) in the sample. The gene calls are TRBV6-5 and TRBJ1-1; D remains ambiguous. The DNA end is more similar to TRBJ1-6, so the J call may be wrong. The CDR3 runs to 13 residues. From germline, CDR1 is MNHEY and CDR2 SVGAGI. The CDR3 loop is CASSYSVLAGLHF. As DNA, the CDR3 is TGTGCCAGCAGTTACAGCGTCCTGGCGGGGCTCCACTTT.

This clonotype has only a few counts. A much larger clone lies a single base off, so this may be a read error. This chain joins TRBV12-3 or TRBV12-4 and TRBJ2-3; possibly TRBD2 for D (5 bases). The CDR3 contains 16 residues. CDR3 sequence reads: CTSSLARAERGDTQYF. CDR3 sequence (DNA): TGTACCAGCAGTTTAGCGCGGGCTGAACGGGGAGATACGCAGTATTTT.

This clonotype counts as medium-sized. This rearrangement joins TRBV12-5 to TRBJ2-7; D remains ambiguous. CDR3 size: 15 residues. V lost 1 base, J lost 3 bases, and 13 bases lay in between. Per the germline V gene, CDR1 is LGHNT and CDR2 is FRNRAP. For the CDR3, the DNA is TGTGCTAGTGGTTTGGAGTCCGGGCTCTTCTACGAGCAGTACTTC. Its protein product is CASGLESGLFYEQYF.

Within the sample, this clonotype is medium-sized. The chain combines TRBV4-1 with TRBJ2-3, with TRBD2 identical over 7 bases. With 4 bases clipped from V and 0 bases from J, the junction kept 13 bases outside the gene matches. The CDR3 totals 18 residues. Germline CDR1 and CDR2: MGHRA and YSYEKL. This CDR3 reads CASSRVPGLFPSTDTQYF. In nucleotides, the CDR3 is TGCGCCAGCAGCCGAGTCCCGGGACTATTCCCTAGCACAGATACGCAGTATTTT.

This clonotype is deemed medium-sized (0.01 to 0.1%). This chain joins TRBV3-1 and TRBJ2-7; the D gene is possibly TRBD2 (6 bases). Trimming left V 0 bases short and J 3 bases short, with 15 bases between. This CDR3 spans 16 amino acids. Germline V gene lookup returns CDR1 LGHDT and CDR2 YNNKEL (reference sequence). As DNA, the CDR3 is TGTGCCAGCAGCCAAGATAGTCTAGCGCATTTCTACGAGCAGTACGTC. Translated: CASSQDSLAHFYEQYV.

By proportion, this clonotype is medium-sized. V usage is TRBV3-1 and J usage is TRBJ2-3; TRBD2 aligns across 11 bases. Per germline, CDR1 LGHDT and CDR2 YNNKEL (reference sequence). V lost 1 base and J lost 1; bases outside the gene matches: 1. The CDR3 is 16 amino acids. CDR3 sequence: CASSQATSGGTDTQYF. CDR3 sequence (DNA): TGTGCCAGCAGCCAAGCGACTAGCGGGGGCACAGATACGCAGTATTTT.

This clonotype is medium-sized. The CDR3 DNA reads TGTGCCAGCAAGCCTGTTCGAGGCGCCGCCGGGGAGCTGTTTTTT. Protein: CASKPVRGAAGELFF. V and J are TRBV11-2 and TRBJ2-2; D ambiguous. V lost 7 bases to trimming and J lost 6 bases, with 18 bases between them. CDR1 and CDR2 (germline): SGHAT, FQNNGV. CDR3 length: 15 amino acids.

The chain links TRBV11-2 to TRBJ2-4, with D unresolved. CDR1 is SGHAT and CDR2 is FQNNGV in the germline V gene. The CDR3 is 16 amino acids. Trimming took 4 bases from V and 0 from J, leaving 13 bases between them. The CDR3 region has the DNA TGTGCCAGCAGCTCTCGACAAATTCTAGCCAAAAACATTCAGTACTTC. Residues: CASSSRQILAKNIQYF.

In its sample, this clonotype is medium-sized. V gene TRBV6-6 combines with J gene TRBJ1-1, with 8 bases that match TRBD1. CDR1 MNHNY and CDR2 SVGAGI come from the germline V gene (reference sequence). V was pared by 5 bases and J by 4 bases, with 6 bases of the junction left unmatched. This CDR3 region has 14 residues. Here the CDR3 reads CASSLRGLGTEAFF. The CDR3 DNA reads as TGTGCCAGCAGTCTCAGGGGGCTTGGCACTGAAGCTTTCTTT.

This clonotype rates as medium-sized. The genes are TRBV6-5 and TRBJ1-6; TRBD1 is a possible D gene (6 bases). Trimming took off 0 bases at V and 9 bases at J, with 9 bases between the two ends. Germline CDR1 is MNHEY and CDR2 is SVGAGI. This CDR3 contains 14 residues. The CDR3 region is CASSYSNRASPLHF. DNA for the CDR3: TGTGCCAGCAGTTACTCAAACAGGGCTTCACCCCTCCACTTT.

This clonotype has just a few counts. J is TRBJ2-7 and V is TRBV20-1; 8 bases are shared with TRBD2. This CDR3 is built from 14 residues. Germline assignment: CDR1 DFQATT and CDR2 SNEGSKA (reference sequence). Losses at the gene ends were 6 bases for V and 2 bases for J; bases not matched to a gene: 9. CDR3: CSASGGGMAYEQYV. In DNA form, the CDR3 reads TGCAGTGCGAGTGGCGGGGGGATGGCCTACGAGCAGTACGTC.

This clonotype appeared a few times. The CDR3 region has the DNA TGCAGCGTCTCAGGGGGGGGGGTCCCAGATACGCAGTATTTT. Its protein is CSVSGGGVPDTQYF. J is TRBJ2-3 and V is TRBV29-1; D is tentatively TRBD1 or TRBD2 (7 bases each). CDR1 and CDR2 (germline): SQVTM, ANQGSEA. This CDR3 has 14 residues. V lost 6 bases and J 4 bases, leaving 17 bases between the germline ends.

This clonotype is judged medium-sized (0.01 to 0.1%). The CDR3 DNA reads TGTGCCAGCAGTGCCGGACTAGCGGATTACAATGAGCAGTTCTTC. It translates to CASSAGLADYNEQFF. The genes are TRBV6-5 and TRBJ2-1; TRBD2 matches 10 bases. The CDR3 extends over 15 amino acids. Trimming removed 5 bases from V and 4 bases from J; junction bases left unmatched: 5. Germline-derived CDR1 and CDR2 are MNHEY and SVGAGI.

This clonotype is large (0.1 to 1%) within its sample. The rearrangement joins TRBV20-1 to TRBJ2-3; no reliable D call. Trimming pared 6 bases from V and 2 bases from J, leaving 21 bases between. This CDR3 has 16 residues. CDR1 DFQATT and CDR2 SNEGSKA come from the germline V gene (reference sequence). CDR3 DNA: TGCAGTGCCAACCCCAGCAAGAGTCTGATCACAGATACGCAGTATTTT. Translated: CSANPSKSLITDTQYF.

This clonotype is medium-sized by share. This chain joins TRBV7-2 and TRBJ2-1, with a weak D call TRBD2 (6 bases). V lost 2 bases to trimming and J lost 6 bases, with 11 bases between them. The length of the CDR3 is 14 residues. Looked up from germline, CDR1 is SGHTA and CDR2 is FQGNSA. The CDR3 spells CASSLWGGANEQFF. The CDR3 DNA reads TGTGCCAGCAGCTTATGGGGAGGTGCCAATGAGCAGTTCTTC.

This sequence joins TRBV4-1 and TRBJ2-7; D is tentatively TRBD1 or TRBD2 (6 bases each). The CDR3 is made up of 14 amino acids. Germline CDR1 MGHRA, CDR2 YSYEKL. V lost 4 bases to trimming and J lost 7 bases, with 17 bases between them. The CDR3 DNA follows: TGCGCCAGCAGCCCCCTGTCCCGGGGGCTTGAGCAGTACTTC. Translated, it gives CASSPLSRGLEQYF.